This TCR beta chain was observed in a study of blood T cell repertoires in COVID-19 (dated by TCRdb to 2018 to 2021). Study-wide context: The collaborator samples originated in the United States, Italy and Spain and spanned the acute and convalescent phases of COVID-19. The prospective study material was composed of cDNA or gDNA derived from T cells, B-cell-depleted T cells, or PBMCs. Deeply sampled blood TCRbeta repertoires from subjects exposed to, actively infected with, or recovered from COVID-19 were included in the dataset. The repertoires were released in a freely available public database meant as a resource for research on the immune response to SARS-CoV-2. Samples came from the ongoing ImmuneRACE study (first 160 participants) plus 1,254 subjects from 6 global collaborators. The sample metadata nearly always contained a de-identified subject ID, COVID-19 status, age in years and sex. HLA class I and class II types, where available, came from metadata supplied by the sample provider rather than from assay-based typing.

Study-level results and caveats: The quantity of clinical and demographic metadata differed by source and by participant and was supplied without curation.

Participants in the prospective study were enrolled through a virtual design, were aged roughly 18 to 90 years, and lived in roughly 26 United States geographic areas. Cohort assignment in the prospective study relied on participant-reported clinical history from a screening survey and a study questionnaire. In the prospective study, mobile phlebotomists collected whole blood, serum and a nasopharyngeal or oropharyngeal swab from each participant. Participants in the prospective study had the option to provide additional blood draws and questionnaires over an approximately 2-month period. Before DNA extraction, prospective study blood samples were shipped either frozen or at room temperature. The germline V gene encodes CDR1 LGHDT and CDR2 YNNKEL (reference sequence). V sheds 11 bases and J sheds 0 bases, leaving 23 bases between their ends. From cysteine to phenylalanine, the CDR3 is 17 amino acids long. The only DNA kept is the CDR3, 51 bases in frame from the first base.

The immunoSEQ Assay, a bias-controlled multiplex PCR, was used to amplify TCRbeta CDR3 regions from genomic DNA. The study's own analysis went as follows. Nucleated cell counts per sample were estimated from amplification of reference gene primers within the assay. To quantify the absolute abundance of each unique TCRbeta CDR3 rearrangement, sequence reads were collapsed and filtered. Productive Simpson clonality was computed per sample as the square root of Simpson's diversity index over productive rearrangements. Drawn from immuneACCESS, this table holds only the in-frame rearrangements with V and J called that TCRdb kept. Clones are partly lost; checked studies trace under half to an unresolved V gene and leave the rest unexplained. The V and J calls and the clone size are those of that table, but D and trimming were determined from the DNA. The sample table lists about 250,000 clones, around 87% of them with a count of one. The ten largest clones capture roughly 6% of the sample.

Only one count was recorded for this clone. The target of this receptor is not known. Base qualities are not provided; no much larger clone lies one nucleotide away. The sequence was obtained from a woman aged 25-40 years with acute COVID-19. The sample consisted of PBMCs or T cells enriched from blood (not recorded which). The chain links TRBV3-1 (or the pseudogene TRBV3-2) with TRBJ2-1; TRBD1 could be the D gene, as 5 bases match. The sequence in DNA is TGTGCCCCTGGGCAGGGATACTTTCGGAGCTCCTACAATGAGCAGTTCTTC. Its coded protein is CAPGQGYFRSSYNEQFF.